A single TCR beta chain is shown here with its context. This entry belongs to a study of blood T cell repertoires in COVID-19. This CDR3 contains 13 residues. V was shortened by 6 bases and J by 3 bases, with 12 bases between the two germline ends. Germline V gene sequence: CDR1 MNHEY, CDR2 SVGAGI. Produced via immunoSEQ multiplex PCR; TCRdb's table is partial and in-frame only. The table lists about 480,000 clones, over 75% of them singletons, with approximately 2% in the top ten. The rearrangement uses TRBV6-5 and TRBJ2-7; no clear D gene. Sequencing was performed on PBMCs or T cells enriched from blood (not recorded which). This clonotype originated in a woman aged 40 to 50 who had recovered from COVID-19. CDR3 region: CASRLIGDYEQYF. CDR3 DNA sequence: TGTGCCAGCAGGCTTATCGGAGACTACGAGCAGTACTTC.